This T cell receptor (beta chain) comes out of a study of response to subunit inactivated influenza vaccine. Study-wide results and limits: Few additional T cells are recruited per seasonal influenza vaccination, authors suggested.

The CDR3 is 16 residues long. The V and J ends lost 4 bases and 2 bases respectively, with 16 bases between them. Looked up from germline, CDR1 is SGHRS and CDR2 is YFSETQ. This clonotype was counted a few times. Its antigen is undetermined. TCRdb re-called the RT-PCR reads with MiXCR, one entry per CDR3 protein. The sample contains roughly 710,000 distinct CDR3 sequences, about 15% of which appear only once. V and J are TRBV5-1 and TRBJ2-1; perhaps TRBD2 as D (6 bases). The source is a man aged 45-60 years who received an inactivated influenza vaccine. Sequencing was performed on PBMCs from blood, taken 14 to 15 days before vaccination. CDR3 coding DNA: TGCGCCAGCAGCGAGGGACTCGAAGGGGCCTACAATGAGCAGTTCTTC. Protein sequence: CASSEGLEGAYNEQFF.